This T cell receptor beta chain was identified in a study of CD8 T cells in ankylosing spondylitis (dated by TCRdb to about 2017). Regarding the complete study: To find TCR variants linked to disease, the study profiled T cell receptor beta repertoires in ankylosing spondylitis patients and healthy donors. In total, the full study cohort was made up of 95 to 110 healthy donors and 25 ankylosing spondylitis patients. Peripheral blood was sampled, and synovial fluid was also collected from ankylosing spondylitis patients.

The table lists this clonotype with many counts. It lacks a known antigen. Per-base qualities were not stored, and no clone one base away is much larger. The CDR3 sequence holds 13 residues, the cysteine and phenylalanine included. Only CDR3 DNA remains: 39 bases, in frame from the first base. The germline V gene yields SGHRS for CDR1 and YFSETQ for CDR2. V and J lose 4 bases and 5 bases, and a span of 13 bases separates them. The data were produced on an Illumina HiSeq 2500. TCR beta libraries were prepared by quantitative 5'-RACE with molecular barcodes. In the original analysis: To identify disease-linked TCR variants, a new computational method was used, one built on a probabilistic model of VDJ rearrangement. TCRdb reran the public reads through fastp at Q25 and MiXCR, keeping productive beta chains. Rows are unified per CDR3 protein, each entry keeping the most common DNA and genes. The V and J calls were determined by TCRdb, not by the authors. The sample profile shows about 140,000 distinct CDR3 sequences; roughly 8.8% of them were found once. The leading ten clones occupy 6% to 9.5% of the sample.

Synovial fluid samples were paired with blood samples taken from the same ankylosing spondylitis patients. Study-wide conclusions, independent of this receptor: The disease-linked clones had a CD8+ phenotype and were found at relatively low frequencies in peripheral blood. Some motif variants had previously been reported in the synovial fluid and blood of reactive arthritis patients, which suggests shared mechanisms of disease initiation. A TCR beta motif made up of fewer than 10 highly homologous amino acid variants appeared to be characteristic of blood from ankylosing spondylitis patients. Significant enrichment of the disease-linked clones was reported in matched synovial fluid samples from ankylosing spondylitis patients.

Here the chain combines TRBV5-1 and TRBJ2-7, with TRBD1 as a weak D call on 5 bases. The clonotype was recovered from a male donor with ankylosing spondylitis. Sequences were obtained from synovial fluid, either unsorted or a sorted T cell fraction (not recorded which). CDR3 protein: CASSLTGQNEQYF. The base sequence is TGCGCCAGCAGCCTTACAGGTCAGAACGAGCAGTACTTC.